The 23 T cell receptor beta chains below were found in one sample sequenced in a study of T cells in localized non-small cell lung cancer. TCRdb's table, derived via immunoSEQ multiplex PCR, lists solely in-frame clones and lacks some. The sample shows about 17,000 clones, 83% of them seen only once. The material was peripheral blood, obtained before any cancer treatment. The receptors were gathered from a male donor aged 60 or older with stage III lung adenocarcinoma.

V and J are TRBV18 and TRBJ1-1; D perhaps matches TRBD1 (5 bases). The CDR3 spans 13 residues. The V gene's germline CDR1 is KGHSH and CDR2 LQKENI. The V end was cut by 3 bases, the J end by 5 bases, with 10 bases between. This CDR3 reads CASSPDGGTEAFF. In DNA form, the CDR3 reads TGTGCCAGCTCACCCGACGGGGGGACTGAAGCTTTCTTT. The whole variable domain, filled in from reference TRBV18 and TRBJ1-1, reads NAGVMQNPRHLVRRRGQEARLRCSPMKGHSHVYWYRQLPEEGLKFMVYLQKENIIDESGMPKERFSAEFPKEGPSILRIQQVVRGDSAAYFCASSPDGGTEAFFGQGTRLTVV.

As DNA, the CDR3 is TGTGCCAGTAGTCCCCCAGGGGCGCTGAGCTATGGCTACACCTTC. Translation gives CASSPPGALSYGYTF. This chain joins TRBV19 and TRBJ1-2, with D possibly matching TRBD1 (6 bases). CDR3 length equals 15 residues. The V and J ends lost 5 bases and 4 bases respectively, with 17 bases between them. Germline V gene sequence: CDR1 LNHDA, CDR2 SQIVND (reference sequence).

The CDR3: CASSPLGRWSPFPYEQYF. Written as DNA, the CDR3 is TGTGCCAGCTCACCACTTGGTAGATGGTCCCCCTTTCCCTACGAGCAGTACTTC. The chain employs TRBV18 and TRBJ2-7, with unresolved D. V dropped 1 base and J dropped 2 bases, with 21 bases sitting between them. CDR1 is KGHSH, CDR2 LQKENI, per germline. The CDR3 runs 18 residues. Combining the CDR3 with reference TRBV18 and TRBJ2-7 gives the whole variable domain NAGVMQNPRHLVRRRGQEARLRCSPMKGHSHVYWYRQLPEEGLKFMVYLQKENIIDESGMPKERFSAEFPKEGPSILRIQQVVRGDSAAYFCASSPLGRWSPFPYEQYFGPGTRLTVT.

The chain couples TRBV2 to TRBJ1-2; no firm D call. The V end lost 7 bases, the J end lost 0 bases, and 9 bases lay between the germline ends. The CDR3 length is 13 residues. The germline gives CDR1 SNHLY, CDR2 FYNNEI. In DNA form, the CDR3 reads TGTGCCAGCAAAACGTTGACTAACTATGGCTACACCTTC. This translates into CASKTLTNYGYTF.

This clone has only a few counts. V is TRBV19 and J is TRBJ2-3; no clear D. The germline V gene has CDR1 LNHDA and CDR2 SQIVND (reference sequence). The CDR3 runs to 11 residues. Trimming took 3 bases from V and 6 from J, leaving 4 bases between them. Written as DNA, the CDR3 is TGTGCCAGTAGTATCATGGATACGCAGTATTTT. It codes for CASSIMDTQYF.

The chain employs TRBV21-1 and TRBJ2-7; TRBD1 reflects the table's D call only, with no check against the DNA. TRBV21-1 is given as a pseudogene. The CDR3 contains 16 residues. CDR3 bases: TGTGCCAGCAGCAAAAAGCCTGGGACAGATCCAAACGAGCAGTACTTC. It specifies CASSKKPGTDPNEQYF.

This clone appeared once. The chain carries TRBV15 and TRBJ1-2; unclear D gene. This CDR3 spans 16 amino acids. Per germline, CDR1 LNHNV and CDR2 YYDKDF (reference sequence). Trimming shortened V by 0 bases and J by 7 bases, and 18 bases separated the two germline ends. CDR3 nucleotide sequence: TGTGCCACCAGCAGAGAATTTGGACTAGGGTCTGCTGGCTACACCTTC. Its translation: CATSREFGLGSAGYTF.

This clone showed up just a few times. V usage is TRBV5-6 and J usage is TRBJ1-2; D uncertain. The CDR3 is 11 amino acids. Trimming pared 2 bases from V and 7 bases from J, leaving 6 bases between. Germline CDR1 is SGHDT and CDR2 is YYEEEE. CDR3 sequence reads: CASSFDFGYTF. Written as DNA, the CDR3 is TGTGCCAGCAGCTTCGATTTTGGCTACACCTTC.

The genes are TRBV11-3 and TRBJ2-1; D unresolved. This CDR3 region has 12 residues. Germline loops: CDR1 SGHNT, CDR2 YENEEA. Trimming removed 5 bases from V and 7 bases from J, with 9 bases in between. CDR3 nucleotides: TGTGCCAGCAGCGGTTGGGGTAATGAGCAGTTCTTC. Amino acid sequence: CASSGWGNEQFF.

J is TRBJ2-5 and V is TRBV15; 13 nucleotides match TRBD2. J gave up 2 bases and V 3 bases, and 3 bases lay outside the gene matches. This CDR3 region has 16 residues. Germline CDR1 is LNHNV and CDR2 is YYDKDF (reference sequence). CDR3 sequence: CATSSGLAGVQETQYF. The CDR3 coding sequence is TGTGCCACCAGCAGCGGACTAGCGGGAGTTCAAGAGACCCAGTACTTC. The whole variable domain, filled in from reference TRBV15 and TRBJ2-5, reads DAMVIQNPRYQVTQFGKPVTLSCSQTLNHNVMYWYQQKSSQAPKLLFHYYDKDFNNEADTPDNFQSRRPNTSFCFLDIRSPGLGDTAMYLCATSSGLAGVQETQYFGPGTRLLVL.

Here the CDR3 DNA reads TGTGCCAAACCCCGAGGCGATCCCTACAATGAGCAGTTCTTC. Translating gives CAKPRGDPYNEQFF. The chain joins TRBV7-9 to TRBJ2-1; D is unresolved. The germline CDR1 and CDR2 sequences are SEHNR and FQNEAQ (reference sequence). This CDR3 is built from 14 residues. The V end lost 10 bases, the J end lost 2 bases, and 15 bases lay between the germline ends. Full variable domain (rest looked up from reference TRBV7-9 and TRBJ2-1): DTGVSQNPRHKITKRGQNVTFRCDPISEHNRLYWYRQTLGQGPEFLTYFQNEAQLEKSRLLSDRFSAERPKGSFSTLEIQRTEQGDSAMYLCAKPRGDPYNEQFFGPGTRLTVL.

This chain uses TRBV6-6 with TRBJ1-2; possibly TRBD1 for D (5 bases). The V gene lost 8 bases and the J gene lost 7 bases, with 14 bases spanning the gap. CDR1 is MNHNY and CDR2 is SVGAGI in the germline V gene (reference sequence). The CDR3 consists of 12 residues. For the CDR3, the DNA is TGTGCCAGCTTTGGGCAGGGAGCTGGCTACACCTTC. Amino acids: CASFGQGAGYTF.

The rearrangement links TRBV30 to TRBJ1-1; tentatively, D is TRBD1 (5 bases). CDR1 and CDR2 from the germline V gene are GTSNPN and SVGIG (reference sequence). Trimming pared 3 bases from V and 1 base from J, leaving 9 bases between. The CDR3 extends over 13 amino acids. As DNA, the CDR3 is TGTGCCTGGAGACAGACAGAGAACACTGAAGCTTTCTTT. Its protein product is CAWRQTENTEAFF. The full variable domain, rest sourced from reference TRBV30 and TRBJ1-1, is SQTIHQWPATLVQPVGSPLSLECTVEGTSNPNLYWYRQAAGRGLQLLFYSVGIGQISSEVPQNLSASRPQDRQFILSSKKLLLSDSGFYLCAWRQTENTEAFFGQGTRLTVV.

V usage is TRBV18 and J usage is TRBJ2-3; 8 bases map to TRBD1. This CDR3 is built from 16 residues. CDR1 KGHSH and CDR2 LQKENI come from the germline V gene. J lost 0 bases, V lost 3 bases, and 5 bases had no gene match. CDR3 DNA: TGTGCCAGCTCACCCTGGGACAGGACTAGCACAGATACGCAGTATTTT. Protein: CASSPWDRTSTDTQYF.

This sequence joins TRBV9 and TRBJ1-3; 7 bases fit TRBD1. Trimming took 0 bases from V and 1 from J; bases not matched to a gene: 7. The CDR3 sequence is 17 residues long. Per the germline V gene, CDR1 is SGDLS and CDR2 is YYNGEE. The CDR3 is CASSVGGTAGSGNTIYF. In DNA form, the CDR3 reads TGTGCCAGCAGCGTAGGGGGGACAGCGGGGTCTGGAAACACCATATATTTT. Together with reference TRBV9 and TRBJ1-3, the CDR3 gives the full variable domain: DSGVTQTPKHLITATGQRVTLRCSPRSGDLSVYWYQQSLDQGLQFLIQYYNGEERAKGNILERFSAQQFPDLHSELNLSSLELGDSALYFCASSVGGTAGSGNTIYFGEGSWLTVV.

This chain joins TRBV19 and TRBJ1-5; no clear D gene. Trimming cost V 6 bases and J 4 bases, with 13 bases left between them. Germline V gives CDR1 LNHDA, CDR2 SQIVND (reference sequence). There are 14 residues in the CDR3. CDR3 in DNA: TGTGCCAGTAGCCCGGGTCGGGGAAATCAGCCCCAGCATTTT. It specifies CASSPGRGNQPQHF.

The chain has TRBV2 and TRBJ1-3; D might be TRBD1 (6 bases). The CDR3 is 18 residues long. The V and J ends lost 8 bases and 0 bases respectively, with 23 bases between them. CDR1 SNHLY and CDR2 FYNNEI come from the germline V gene. The CDR3 region is CASSTVWGHQSSGNTIYF. The CDR3 region has the DNA TGTGCCAGCTCAACGGTATGGGGACATCAGAGCTCTGGAAACACCATATATTTT.

The CDR3 is CASSTPWGAHEQYF. CDR3 coding DNA: TGTGCCAGCTCCACCCCGTGGGGGGCGCATGAGCAGTACTTC. The rearrangement links TRBV2 to TRBJ2-7; D is possibly TRBD1 or TRBD2 (6 bases each). The ends were cut back, 8 bases at V and 7 bases at J, with 21 bases in the middle. The V gene's germline CDR1 is SNHLY and CDR2 FYNNEI. The CDR3 has 14 residues.

The V call is TRBV7-8, the J call TRBJ1-2, with TRBD1 identical over 8 bases. J was trimmed by 2 bases and V by 5 bases; bases with no gene match: 4. The CDR3 sequence is 14 residues long. Germline lookup yields CDR1 SGHVS and CDR2 FQNEAQ. CDR3 amino acids: CASSPGQGNYGYTF. CDR3 DNA sequence: TGTGCCAGCAGCCCAGGACAGGGAAACTATGGCTACACCTTC. Together with reference TRBV7-8 and TRBJ1-2, the CDR3 gives the full variable domain: GAGVSQSPRYKVAKRGQDVALRCDPISGHVSLFWYQQALGQGPEFLTYFQNEAQLDKSGLPSDRFFAERPEGSVSTLKIQRTQQEDSAVYLCASSPGQGNYGYTFGSGTRLTVV.

V and J are TRBV10-3 and TRBJ1-6; 8 bases align to TRBD1. Germline lookup yields CDR1 ENHRY and CDR2 SYGVKD. The CDR3 is made up of 19 amino acids. The V gene end was trimmed by 0 bases and the J gene end by 8 bases; junction bases not matched to a gene: 15. Written as DNA, the CDR3 is TGTGCCATCAGTGAGTCAGGGACAGGACGAACTAGAGGGGATTCACCCCTCCACTTT. Its translation: CAISESGTGRTRGDSPLHF.

The chain employs TRBV18 and TRBJ1-6; D remains unclear. V gave up 6 bases and J gave up 3 bases, with 15 bases separating them. Germline loops: CDR1 KGHSH, CDR2 LQKENI. The CDR3 totals 16 residues. CDR3 amino acids: CASSLNGPVYNSPLHF. The CDR3 coding sequence is TGTGCCAGCTCGCTTAACGGACCGGTCTATAATTCACCCCTCCACTTT.

The chain links TRBV5-6 to TRBJ2-7; D unclear. Germline CDR1 SGHDT, CDR2 YYEEEE. Trimming cost V 3 bases and J 1 base, with 14 bases left between them. The CDR3 contains 15 residues. Here the CDR3 reads CASSYGSFFSYEQYF. The CDR3, as DNA: TGTGCCAGCAGCTATGGGTCCTTTTTTTCCTACGAGCAGTACTTC.

The rearrangement links TRBV18 to TRBJ1-2; no reliable D call. The germline CDR1 and CDR2 sequences are KGHSH and LQKENI. V was clipped by 0 bases and J by 7 bases, with 9 bases between them. The CDR3 has 13 residues. CDR3 nucleotides: TGTGCCAGCTCACCACCCCGTGGCTCTGGCTACACCTTC. This gives the protein CASSPPRGSGYTF.